These 12 T cell receptor beta chains were all obtained from the same sample, sequenced in a study of blood T cell repertoires in COVID-19. The assay was immunoSEQ multiplex PCR, and TCRdb's table has in-frame clones only and misses some. The repertoire includes 350,000 to 400,000 clones, about 90% of them detected once, and 6% to 7.5% sits in the top ten. Sequenced: peripheral blood. The receptors derive from a man between 18 and 29 years old with active or convalescent COVID-19.

The V gene is TRBV7-9, the J gene TRBJ1-2, with 7 bases fitting TRBD1. CDR3 size: 15 residues. Germline V gene data show CDR1 as SEHNR and CDR2 as FQNEAQ (reference sequence). V shed 5 bases, J shed 7 bases, and the junction held 13 bases outside the gene matches. CDR3 sequence reads: CASSAEGQLSGGYTF. CDR3 bases: TGTGCCAGCAGCGCCGAGGGACAGCTTAGCGGTGGCTACACCTTC.

This rearrangement joins TRBV19 to TRBJ2-5; D possibly corresponds to TRBD1 (5 bases). V lost 5 bases and J 0 bases, leaving 10 bases between the germline ends. In germline, CDR1 is LNHDA, CDR2 SQIVND (reference sequence). CDR3 length equals 14 residues. The CDR3, as DNA: TGTGCCAGTAGTCCGGACACAAACCAAGAGACCCAGTACTTC. As protein: CASSPDTNQETQYF.

The chain carries TRBV5-1 and TRBJ2-7; 7 nucleotides agree with TRBD1. In germline, CDR1 is SGHRS, CDR2 YFSETQ. CDR3 size: 15 residues. Trimming at V came to 4 bases and at J to 1 base, leaving 8 bases not matched to a gene. CDR3 loop: CASSPGTAESYEQYF. CDR3 DNA sequence: TGCGCCAGCAGCCCGGGGACAGCAGAATCCTACGAGCAGTACTTC.

The J gene is TRBJ1-2, the V gene TRBV12-3 or TRBV12-4, with no clear D. The length of the CDR3 is 13 residues. V shed 1 base and J shed 7 bases, with 10 bases lying between them. This chain's CDR3 is CASSLDMAGGYTF. CDR3 nucleotide sequence: TGTGCCAGCAGTTTAGACATGGCTGGTGGCTACACCTTC.

The V gene is TRBV5-1, the J gene TRBJ2-3; 10 bases match TRBD2. Germline V lookup: CDR1 SGHRS, CDR2 YFSETQ. CDR3 length: 15 residues. V shed 4 bases, J shed 7 bases, and the junction held 9 bases outside the gene matches. The CDR3 protein is CASSPSGGGTNTQYF. The CDR3 coding sequence is TGCGCCAGCAGCCCAAGCGGGGGGGGCACGAATACGCAGTATTTT.

This rearrangement joins TRBV10-3 to TRBJ1-1; D is uncertain. The germline V and J ends were trimmed by 11 bases and 2 bases, with 15 bases remaining between them. Germline loops: CDR1 ENHRY, CDR2 SYGVKD. The CDR3 consists of 13 residues. The CDR3 protein is CARRARENTEAFF. CDR3 coding DNA: TGTGCCCGGCGAGCCCGGGAAAACACTGAAGCTTTCTTT.

This clone was picked up many times. The V and J genes are TRBV3-1 (or the pseudogene TRBV3-2) and TRBJ2-7; D unclear. Trimming left V 6 bases short and J 5 bases short, with 14 bases between. CDR3 length equals 13 residues. Germline V gives CDR1 LGHDT, CDR2 YNNKEL (reference sequence). The CDR3, as DNA: TGTGCCAGCAGAGCCGGGTCCTACCACGAGCAGTACTTC. Protein: CASRAGSYHEQYF.

The chain uses TRBV9 and TRBJ1-6; 8 bases match TRBD1. V trimming: 3 bases; J trimming: 10 bases; junction bases outside the gene matches: 6. Looked up from germline, CDR1 is SGDLS and CDR2 is YYNGEE. The CDR3 contains 14 residues. This CDR3 reads CASSAQGAGSPLHF. The CDR3 DNA is TGTGCCAGCAGCGCCCAGGGGGCGGGGTCACCCCTCCACTTT.

The V gene is TRBV19, the J gene TRBJ1-5, with D perhaps matching TRBD1 (5 bases). CDR3 length: 17 residues. V was shortened by 5 bases and J by 0 bases, with 17 bases between the two germline ends. CDR1 LNHDA and CDR2 SQIVND come from the germline V gene (reference sequence). The chain's CDR3 is CASSGGRGLYSNQPQHF. The CDR3 region has the DNA TGTGCCAGTAGTGGGGGGAGGGGCCTTTATAGCAATCAGCCCCAGCATTTT.

This chain joins TRBV7-9 and TRBJ1-2, with TRBD1 identical over 7 bases. J was trimmed by 2 bases and V by 5 bases; bases with no gene match: 2. The CDR3 runs to 13 residues. Germline V gene data show CDR1 as SEHNR and CDR2 as FQNEAQ (reference sequence). CDR3 DNA: TGTGCCAGCAGCCCACAGGGGAACTATGGCTACACCTTC. It translates to CASSPQGNYGYTF.

V gene TRBV7-2 combines with J gene TRBJ2-1, with 7 bases lining up with TRBD2. Germline V gives CDR1 SGHTA, CDR2 FQGNSA. The CDR3 totals 19 residues. With V trimmed by 4 bases and J by 0 bases, 15 bases remained unmatched. CDR3: CASSSQGRQLARSYNEQFF. Written as DNA, the CDR3 is TGTGCCAGCAGCTCCCAGGGCCGACAACTAGCGCGCTCCTACAATGAGCAGTTCTTC.

The rearrangement uses TRBV2 and TRBJ2-1; maybe TRBD1 (5 bases). Per germline, CDR1 SNHLY and CDR2 FYNNEI. This CDR3 has 11 residues. V gave up 7 bases and J gave up 7 bases, with 8 bases separating them. As DNA, the CDR3 is TGTGCCAGCACCTACAGGAATGAGCAGTTCTTC. Its translation: CASTYRNEQFF.